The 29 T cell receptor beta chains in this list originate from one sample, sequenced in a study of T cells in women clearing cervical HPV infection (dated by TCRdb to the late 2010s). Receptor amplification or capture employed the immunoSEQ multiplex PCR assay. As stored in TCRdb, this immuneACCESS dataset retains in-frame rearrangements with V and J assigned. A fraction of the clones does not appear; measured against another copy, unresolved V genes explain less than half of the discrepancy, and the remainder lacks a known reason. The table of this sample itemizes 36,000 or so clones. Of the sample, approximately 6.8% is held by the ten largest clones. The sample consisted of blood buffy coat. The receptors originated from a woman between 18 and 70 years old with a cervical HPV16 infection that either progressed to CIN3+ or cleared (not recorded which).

The CDR3 loop reads CASDTPGFWQPQYF. CDR3 DNA, as far as it was read: TGTGCCAGTGATACTCCAGGGTTCTGGCAGCCG. The chain carries TRBV7-2 and TRBJ2-3; D possibly corresponds to TRBD1 (5 bases). Coverage ceases 3 residues before the CDR3 finishes, and the germline J gene fills in the end. Germline values: CDR1 SGHTA, CDR2 FQGNSA. CDR3 length: 14 residues.

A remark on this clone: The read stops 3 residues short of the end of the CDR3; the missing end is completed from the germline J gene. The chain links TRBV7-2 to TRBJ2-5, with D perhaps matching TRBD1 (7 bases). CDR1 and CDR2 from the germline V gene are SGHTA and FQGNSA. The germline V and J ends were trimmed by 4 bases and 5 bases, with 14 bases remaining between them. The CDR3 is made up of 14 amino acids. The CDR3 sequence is CASSSPPGGETQYF. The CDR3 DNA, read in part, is TGTGCCAGCAGCTCGCCGCCAGGGGGGGAGACC.

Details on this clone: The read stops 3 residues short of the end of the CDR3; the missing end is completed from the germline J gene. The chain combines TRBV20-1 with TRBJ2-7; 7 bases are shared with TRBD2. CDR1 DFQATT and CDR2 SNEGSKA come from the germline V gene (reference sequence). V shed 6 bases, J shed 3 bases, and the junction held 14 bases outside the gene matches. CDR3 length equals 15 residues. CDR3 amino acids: CSAHVGTTLRYEQYF. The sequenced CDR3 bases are TGCAGTGCCCACGTGGGGACTACGCTCCGCTACGAG.

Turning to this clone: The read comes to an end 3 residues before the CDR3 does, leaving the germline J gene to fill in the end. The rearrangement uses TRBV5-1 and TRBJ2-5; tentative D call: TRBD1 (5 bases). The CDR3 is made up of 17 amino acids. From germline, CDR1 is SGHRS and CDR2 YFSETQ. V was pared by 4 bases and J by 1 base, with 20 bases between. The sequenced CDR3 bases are TGCGCCAGCAGCCCCGTTTTTGGGGCGGAACGCCAAGAGACC. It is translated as CASSPVFGAERQET. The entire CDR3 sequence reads CASSPVFGAERQETQYF.

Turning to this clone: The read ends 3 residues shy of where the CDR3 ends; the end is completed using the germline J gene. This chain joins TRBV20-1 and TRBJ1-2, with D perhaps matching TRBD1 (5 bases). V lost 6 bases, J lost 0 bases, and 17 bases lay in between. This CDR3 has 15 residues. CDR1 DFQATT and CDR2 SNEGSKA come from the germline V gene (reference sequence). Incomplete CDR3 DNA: TGCAGTGCCCCGACCCCAGGGCCAGCTAACTATGGC. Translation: CSAPTPGPANYG. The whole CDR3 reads CSAPTPGPANYGYTF.

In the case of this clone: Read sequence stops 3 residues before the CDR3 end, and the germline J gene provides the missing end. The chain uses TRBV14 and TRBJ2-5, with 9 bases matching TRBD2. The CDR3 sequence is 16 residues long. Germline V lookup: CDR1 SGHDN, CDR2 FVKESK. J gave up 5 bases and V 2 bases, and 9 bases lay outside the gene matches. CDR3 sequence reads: CASSQRTSARGETQYF. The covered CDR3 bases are TGTGCCAGCAGCCAAAGGACTAGCGCGAGGGGGGAGACC.

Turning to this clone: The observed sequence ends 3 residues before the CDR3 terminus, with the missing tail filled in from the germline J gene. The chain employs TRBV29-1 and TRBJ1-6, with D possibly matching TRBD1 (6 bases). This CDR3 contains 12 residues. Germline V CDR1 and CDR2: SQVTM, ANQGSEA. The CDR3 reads CSVDPDSLPLHF. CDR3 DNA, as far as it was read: TGCAGCGTTGACCCGGACAGCCTTCCC.

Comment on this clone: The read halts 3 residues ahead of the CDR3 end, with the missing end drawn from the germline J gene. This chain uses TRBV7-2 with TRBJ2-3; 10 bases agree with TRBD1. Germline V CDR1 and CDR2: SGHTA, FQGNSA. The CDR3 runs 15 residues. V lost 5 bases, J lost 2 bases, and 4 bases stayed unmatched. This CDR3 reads CASSQTGGPTDTQYF. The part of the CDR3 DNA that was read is TGTGCCAGCAGCCAGACAGGGGGCCCCACAGATACG.

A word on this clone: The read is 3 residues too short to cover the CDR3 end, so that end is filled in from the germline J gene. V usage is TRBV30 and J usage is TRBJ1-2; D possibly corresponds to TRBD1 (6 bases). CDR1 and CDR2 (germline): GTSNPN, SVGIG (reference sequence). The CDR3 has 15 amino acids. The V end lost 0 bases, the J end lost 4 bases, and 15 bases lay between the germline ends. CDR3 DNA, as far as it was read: TGTGCCTGGAGTGTAAACGGGGGGCGGAGCTATGGC. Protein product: CAWSVNGGRSYG. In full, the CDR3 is CAWSVNGGRSYGYTF.

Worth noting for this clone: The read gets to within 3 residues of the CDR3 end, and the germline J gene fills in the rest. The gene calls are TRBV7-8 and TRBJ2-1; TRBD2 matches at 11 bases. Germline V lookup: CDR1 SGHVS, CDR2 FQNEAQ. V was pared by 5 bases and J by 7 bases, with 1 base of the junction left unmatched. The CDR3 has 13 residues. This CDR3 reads CASSASGGNEQFF. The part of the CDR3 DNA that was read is TGTGCCAGCAGCGCTAGCGGGGGGAATGAG.

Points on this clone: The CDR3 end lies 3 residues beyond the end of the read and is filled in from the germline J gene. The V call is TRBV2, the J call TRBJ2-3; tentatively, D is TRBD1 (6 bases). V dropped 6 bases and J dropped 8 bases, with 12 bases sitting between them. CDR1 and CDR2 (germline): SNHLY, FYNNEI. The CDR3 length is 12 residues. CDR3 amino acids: CASSTDRTTQYF. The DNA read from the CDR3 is TGTGCCAGCAGCACAGACAGGACTACG. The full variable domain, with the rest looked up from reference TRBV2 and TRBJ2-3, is EPEVTQTPSHQVTQMGQEVILRCVPISNHLYFYWYRQILGQKVEFLVSFYNNEISEKSEIFDDQFSVERPDGSNFTLKIRSTKLEDSAMYFCASSTDRTTQYFGPGTRLTVL.

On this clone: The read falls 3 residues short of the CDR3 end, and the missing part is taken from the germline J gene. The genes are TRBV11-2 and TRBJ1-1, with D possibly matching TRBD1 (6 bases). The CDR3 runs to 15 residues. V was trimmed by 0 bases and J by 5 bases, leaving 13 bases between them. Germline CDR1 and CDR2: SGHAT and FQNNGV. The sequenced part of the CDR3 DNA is TGTGCCAGCAGCTTAGAAGGGGCCGACAGGACTGAA. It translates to CASSLEGADRTE. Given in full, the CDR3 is CASSLEGADRTEAFF.

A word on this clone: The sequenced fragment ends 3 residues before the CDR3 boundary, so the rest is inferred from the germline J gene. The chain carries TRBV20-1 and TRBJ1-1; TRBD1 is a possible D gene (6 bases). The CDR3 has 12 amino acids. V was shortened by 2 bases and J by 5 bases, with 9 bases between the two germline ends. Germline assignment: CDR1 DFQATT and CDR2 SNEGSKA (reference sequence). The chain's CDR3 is CSARQGRTEAFF. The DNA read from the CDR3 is TGCAGTGCTAGACAGGGGCGAACTGAA.

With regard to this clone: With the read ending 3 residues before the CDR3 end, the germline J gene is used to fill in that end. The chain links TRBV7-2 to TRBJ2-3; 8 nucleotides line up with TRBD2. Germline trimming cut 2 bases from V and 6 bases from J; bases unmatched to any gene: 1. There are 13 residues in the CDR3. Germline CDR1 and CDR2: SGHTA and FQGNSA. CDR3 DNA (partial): TGTGCCAGCAGCTTAAAGCGGGGGGATACG. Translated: CASSLKRGDT. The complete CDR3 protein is CASSLKRGDTQYF.

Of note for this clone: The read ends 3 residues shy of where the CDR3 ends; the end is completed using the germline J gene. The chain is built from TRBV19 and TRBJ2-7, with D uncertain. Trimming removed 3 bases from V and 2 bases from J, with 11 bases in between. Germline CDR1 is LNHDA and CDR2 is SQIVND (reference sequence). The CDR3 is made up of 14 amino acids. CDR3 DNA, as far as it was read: TGTGCCAGTAGTATCGGCTCTGCGGCCTACGAG. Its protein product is CASSIGSAAYE. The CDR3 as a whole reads CASSIGSAAYEQYF.

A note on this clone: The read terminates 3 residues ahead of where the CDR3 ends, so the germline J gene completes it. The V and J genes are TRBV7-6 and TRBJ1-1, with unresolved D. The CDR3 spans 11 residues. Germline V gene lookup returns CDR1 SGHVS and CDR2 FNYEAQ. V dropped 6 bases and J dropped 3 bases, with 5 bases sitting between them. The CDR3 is CASRRYTEAFF. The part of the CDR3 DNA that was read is TGTGCCAGCAGGCGATACACTGAA.

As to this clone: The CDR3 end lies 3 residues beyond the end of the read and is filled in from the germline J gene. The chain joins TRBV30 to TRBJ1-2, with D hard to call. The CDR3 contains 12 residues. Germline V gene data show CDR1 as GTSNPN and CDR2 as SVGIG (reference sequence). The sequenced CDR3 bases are TGTGCCTGGAGACCGAACAGCGGGGGC. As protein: CAWRPNSGG. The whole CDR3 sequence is CAWRPNSGGYTF.

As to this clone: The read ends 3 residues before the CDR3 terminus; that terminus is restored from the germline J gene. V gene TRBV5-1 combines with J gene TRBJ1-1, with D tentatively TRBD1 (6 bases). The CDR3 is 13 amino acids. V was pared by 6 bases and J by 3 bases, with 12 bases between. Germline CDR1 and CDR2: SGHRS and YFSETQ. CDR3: CASMRGGDTEAFF. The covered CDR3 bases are TGCGCCAGCATGAGGGGGGGGGACACTGAA.

CDR3 region: CAGNGQSNTEAFF. The sequenced CDR3 bases are TGTGCCGGAAACGGACAGTCAAACACTGAA. This sequence joins TRBV2 and TRBJ1-1; a possible D gene is TRBD1 (6 bases). The read falls 3 residues short of the CDR3 end, and the missing part is taken from the germline J gene. CDR3 length equals 13 residues. The germline gives CDR1 SNHLY, CDR2 FYNNEI. Trimming pared 11 bases from V and 2 bases from J, leaving 15 bases between.

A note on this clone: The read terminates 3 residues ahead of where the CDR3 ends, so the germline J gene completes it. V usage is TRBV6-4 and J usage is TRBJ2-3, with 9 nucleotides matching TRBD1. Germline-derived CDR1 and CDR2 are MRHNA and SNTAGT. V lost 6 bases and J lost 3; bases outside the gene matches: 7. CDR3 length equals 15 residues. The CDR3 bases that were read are TGTGCCAGCAGCTCACAGGGGGCGAAGACAGATACG. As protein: CASSSQGAKTDT. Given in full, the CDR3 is CASSSQGAKTDTQYF.

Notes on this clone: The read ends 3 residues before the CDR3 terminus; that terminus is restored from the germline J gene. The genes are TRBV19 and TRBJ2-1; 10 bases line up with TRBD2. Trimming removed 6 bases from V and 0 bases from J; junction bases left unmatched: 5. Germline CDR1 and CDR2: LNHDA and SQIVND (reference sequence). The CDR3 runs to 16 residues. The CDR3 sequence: CASSPLAGGSYNEQFF. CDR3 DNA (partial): TGTGCCAGTAGCCCCTTAGCGGGGGGCTCCTACAATGAG.

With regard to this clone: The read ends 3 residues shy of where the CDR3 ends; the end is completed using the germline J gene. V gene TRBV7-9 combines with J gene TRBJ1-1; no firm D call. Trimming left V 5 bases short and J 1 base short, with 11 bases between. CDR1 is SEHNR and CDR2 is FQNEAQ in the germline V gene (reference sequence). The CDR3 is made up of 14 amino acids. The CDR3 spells CASSRYEGNTEAFF. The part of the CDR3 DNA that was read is TGTGCCAGCAGCCGATATGAAGGGAACACTGAA.

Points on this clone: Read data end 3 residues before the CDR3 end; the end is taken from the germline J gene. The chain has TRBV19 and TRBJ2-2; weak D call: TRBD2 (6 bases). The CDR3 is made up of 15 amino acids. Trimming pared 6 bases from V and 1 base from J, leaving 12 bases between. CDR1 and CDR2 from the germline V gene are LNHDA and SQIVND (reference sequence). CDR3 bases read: TGTGCCAGTAGCTTATGGAGGGGGAACACCGGGGAG. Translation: CASSLWRGNTGE. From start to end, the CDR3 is CASSLWRGNTGELFF.

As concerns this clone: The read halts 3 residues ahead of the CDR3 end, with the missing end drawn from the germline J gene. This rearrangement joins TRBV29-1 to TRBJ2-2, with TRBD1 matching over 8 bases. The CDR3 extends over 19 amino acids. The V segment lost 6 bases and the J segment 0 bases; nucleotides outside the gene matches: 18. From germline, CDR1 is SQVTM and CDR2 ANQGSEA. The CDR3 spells CSVGDRGSTREANTGELFF. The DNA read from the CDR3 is TGCAGCGTGGGAGACAGGGGATCGACCCGAGAAGCGAACACCGGGGAG.

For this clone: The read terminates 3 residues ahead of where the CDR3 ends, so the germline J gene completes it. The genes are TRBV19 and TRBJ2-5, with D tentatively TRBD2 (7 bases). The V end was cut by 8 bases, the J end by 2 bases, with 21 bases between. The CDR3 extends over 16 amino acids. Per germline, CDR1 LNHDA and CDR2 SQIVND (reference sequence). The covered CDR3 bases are TGTGCCAGTCACGAAGGTGGGGGGGCCGTACAAGAGACC. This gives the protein CASHEGGGAVQET. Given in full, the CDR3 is CASHEGGGAVQETQYF.

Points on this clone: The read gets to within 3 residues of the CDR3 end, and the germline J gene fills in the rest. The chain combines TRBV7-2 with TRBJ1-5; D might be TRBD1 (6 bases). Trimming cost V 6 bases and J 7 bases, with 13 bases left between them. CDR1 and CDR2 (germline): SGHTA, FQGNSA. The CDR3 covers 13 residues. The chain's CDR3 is CASSWSGDQPQHF. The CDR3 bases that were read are TGTGCCAGCAGTTGGTCAGGGGACCAGCCC.

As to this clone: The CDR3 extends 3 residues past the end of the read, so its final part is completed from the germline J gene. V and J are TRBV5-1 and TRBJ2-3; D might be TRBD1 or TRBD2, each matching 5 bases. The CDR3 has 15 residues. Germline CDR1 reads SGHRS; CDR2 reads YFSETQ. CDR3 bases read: TGCGCCAGCAGCTTGGATGGCAGGGAGAACCAGCCG. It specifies CASSLDGRENQP. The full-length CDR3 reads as CASSLDGRENQPQYF.

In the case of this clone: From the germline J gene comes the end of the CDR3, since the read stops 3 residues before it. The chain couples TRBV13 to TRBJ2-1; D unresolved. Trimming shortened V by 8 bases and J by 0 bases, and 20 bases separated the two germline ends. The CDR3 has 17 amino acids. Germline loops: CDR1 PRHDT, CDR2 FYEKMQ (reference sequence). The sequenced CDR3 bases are TGTGCCAGCGGCTCCCACTTTGGTTACCCCTCCTACAATGAG. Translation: CASGSHFGYPSYNE. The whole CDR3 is CASGSHFGYPSYNEQFF.

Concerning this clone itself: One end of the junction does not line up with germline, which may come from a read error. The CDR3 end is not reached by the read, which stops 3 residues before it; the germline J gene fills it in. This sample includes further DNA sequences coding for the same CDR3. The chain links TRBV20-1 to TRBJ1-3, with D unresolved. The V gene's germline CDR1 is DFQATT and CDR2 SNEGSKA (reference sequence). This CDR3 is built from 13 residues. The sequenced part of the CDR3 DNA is TGCAGTGCCCCTAGGCACTCTGGAAACACG. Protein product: CSAPRHSGNT. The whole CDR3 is CSAPRHSGNTIYF.